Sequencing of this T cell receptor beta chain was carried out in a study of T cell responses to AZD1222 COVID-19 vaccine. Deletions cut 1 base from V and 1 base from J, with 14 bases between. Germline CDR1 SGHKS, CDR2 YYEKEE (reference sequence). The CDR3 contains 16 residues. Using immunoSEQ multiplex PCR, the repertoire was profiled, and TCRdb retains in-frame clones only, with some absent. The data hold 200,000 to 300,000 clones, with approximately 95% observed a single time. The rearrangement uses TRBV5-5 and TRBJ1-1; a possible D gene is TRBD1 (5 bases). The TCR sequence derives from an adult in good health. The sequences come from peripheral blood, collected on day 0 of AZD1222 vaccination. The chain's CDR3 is CASSLWWQGSNTEAFF. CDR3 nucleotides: TGTGCCAGCAGCTTGTGGTGGCAGGGTTCGAACACTGAAGCTTTCTTT.